The present entry profiles one T cell receptor (beta chain) with its context. The count of this clone is one. There is no known antigen for this receptor. Base qualities are not at hand, and no much larger clone is one base apart. The CDR3, cysteine through phenylalanine, is 17 amino acids long. The DNA shown is the 51-base CDR3, in frame from base 1. V loses 2 bases, J loses 4 bases, and the germline ends lie 20 bases apart. CDR1 SEHNR and CDR2 FQNEAQ are derived from the germline V gene (reference sequence). This entry belongs to a study of blood T cell repertoires in COVID-19 (dated by TCRdb to 2018 to 2021). Background for the entire study: The collaborator samples originated in the United States, Italy and Spain and spanned the acute and convalescent phases of COVID-19. The prospective study material was composed of cDNA or gDNA derived from T cells, B-cell-depleted T cells, or PBMCs. The dataset comprised deeply sampled blood TCRbeta repertoires from subjects exposed to, actively infected with, or recovered from COVID-19. The repertoires were released in a freely available public database meant as a resource for research on the immune response to SARS-CoV-2. Samples came from the ongoing ImmuneRACE study (first 160 participants) plus 1,254 subjects from 6 global collaborators. Nearly every sample came with metadata listing a de-identified subject ID, COVID-19 status, age in years and sex. Where available, HLA class I and class II types were taken from metadata supplied by the sample provider and were not determined by assay-based typing.

Each collaborating institution followed its own protocols to collect whole blood in K2EDTA tubes. Collaborator samples were shipped for TCRbeta analysis as frozen whole blood, isolated PBMCs, or DNA extracted from either sample type. The immunoSEQ Assay, a bias-controlled multiplex PCR, was used to amplify TCRbeta CDR3 regions from genomic DNA. The paper's processing steps were these. The number of nucleated cells in each sample was estimated by amplification of reference gene primers within the assay. Sequence reads were collapsed and filtered to measure the absolute abundance of every unique TCRbeta CDR3 rearrangement. For each sample, productive Simpson clonality was calculated as the square root of Simpson's diversity index over productive rearrangements. The table comes from immuneACCESS by way of TCRdb, which keeps in-frame sequences with V and J called. Part of the clones is missing from these tables; in studies checked, under half for an unresolved V gene and the rest for unknown reasons. That table gives V, J and clone size, and the DNA gave D and trimming. The sample data list around 330,000 clones, and around nine tenths of these were observed just once. Clones ranked in the top ten supply about 3.9% of the sample.

What the authors observed across the whole study: The quantity of clinical and demographic metadata differed by source and by participant and was supplied without curation.

The sequencing sample was made of peripheral blood. The receptor comes from a woman between 50 and 59 years old with active or convalescent COVID-19. The sequence is built from TRBV7-9 and TRBJ1-2; a weak D assignment points to TRBD1 (6 bases agree). The CDR3: CASSLWLDRDIRYGYTF. The bases are TGTGCCAGCAGCTTATGGTTGGACAGAGACATACGCTATGGCTACACCTTC.